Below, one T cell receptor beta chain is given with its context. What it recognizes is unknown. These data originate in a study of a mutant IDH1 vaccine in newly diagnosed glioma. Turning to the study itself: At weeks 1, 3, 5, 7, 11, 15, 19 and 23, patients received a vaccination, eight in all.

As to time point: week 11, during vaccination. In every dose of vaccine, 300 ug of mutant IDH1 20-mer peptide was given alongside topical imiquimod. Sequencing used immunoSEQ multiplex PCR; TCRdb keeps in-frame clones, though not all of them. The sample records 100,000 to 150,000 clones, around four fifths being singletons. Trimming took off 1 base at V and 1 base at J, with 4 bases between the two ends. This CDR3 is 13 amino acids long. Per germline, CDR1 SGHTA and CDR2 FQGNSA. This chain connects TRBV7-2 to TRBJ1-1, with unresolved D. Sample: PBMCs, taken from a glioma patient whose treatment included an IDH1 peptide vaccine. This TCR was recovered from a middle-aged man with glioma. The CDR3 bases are TGTGCCAGCAGCTTAGTGTGGAACACTGAAGCTTTCTTT. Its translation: CASSLVWNTEAFF.